This TCR beta chain was captured in a study of OX40 agonist ivuxolimab in advanced cancers. Study-wide context: Ivuxolimab, which targeted the costimulatory receptor OX40 (CD134), was an agonistic, fully human IgG2 monoclonal antibody. Intravenous ivuxolimab was administered to patients every 2 weeks at six dose levels: 0.01, 0.1, 0.3, 1.5, 3 and 10 mg/kg. The paper describes the monotherapy dose-escalation part (N of about 50 patients) of the phase I trial of ivuxolimab. Of the roughly 52 dose-escalation patients, hepatocellular carcinoma was present in around 20, melanoma in around 15, renal cell carcinoma in 9 and head and neck cancer in 9. In the dose-escalation cohort, approximately 80% of patients were male, and the mean age was 60 years with a range of roughly 20 to 79. The purpose of peripheral TCRbeta sequencing was to test whether ivuxolimab changed TCR sequence diversity and led to clonal T-cell expansion. Prior anti-PD-1, anti-PD-L1 or anti-CTLA-4 therapy was permitted, and roughly two fifths of dose-escalation patients had received checkpoint inhibitors. Three dose-escalation patients achieved partial responses, one with hepatocellular carcinoma and two with cutaneous melanoma. Here is what the overall study found, with its caveats: On average, CD8+ T cells showed more expanded clones than CD4+ T cells after ivuxolimab. In partial responders in the 0.1-3.0 mg/kg groups, normalized peripheral clonal expansion was found to be among the lowest, especially among CD8+ T cells. Low levels of normalized T-cell clonal expansion were also seen in some nonresponding patients. The antigen specificity of the clonally expanded peripheral T cells was not determined. At doses of 0.1 to 3.0 mg/kg, clonal expansion of both CD4+ and CD8+ T cells in blood was seen between baseline and week 6.

The trial excluded patients who had a history of autoimmune disease or who were on systemic immunosuppression. In every dose cohort, peripheral blood was drawn for TCR sequencing at baseline, cycle 4 day 1, and cycle 7 day 1. Samples were obtained from an open-label, multicenter, first-in-human phase I dose-escalation trial of ivuxolimab. Adults with locally advanced or metastatic melanoma, renal cell carcinoma, hepatocellular carcinoma or head and neck squamous cell carcinoma were enrolled in the trial. Before TCR sequencing, CD4+ T cells and CD8+ T cells from peripheral blood were sorted into separate populations. A word on this clone: Its antigen is not yet known. No clone much larger than this one lies a single base away; base qualities are absent.

From the cysteine up to the phenylalanine, the CDR3 has a length of 14 residues. Only the CDR3 part of the read is kept: 42 bases, read in frame from the first base. The germline V gene specifies SGHRS as CDR1 and YFSETQ as CDR2. V trim: 4 bases; J trim: 7 bases; unmatched bases: 9. Genomic DNA was isolated from the sorted cells so that the TCRbeta CDR3 region could be sequenced. The immunoSEQ Assay was used to sequence the TCRbeta CDR3 regions. TCRdb's version of the immuneACCESS table is confined to in-frame rearrangements and falls short of the full clone set. An unresolved V gene accounts for under half of the shortfall where checked; the remainder is of unknown origin. The sample table records about 67,000 clones; more than 70% of these occur just once. Around 0.29% of the sample is taken by the ten largest.

This TCR was recovered from an adult with an advanced solid tumor such as melanoma, head and neck, liver or kidney cancer. The chain links TRBV5-1 with TRBJ2-3; the central 7 bases match TRBD2. The source material was CD4+ or CD8+ T cells sorted from blood, sampled in a trial of the OX40 agonist ivuxolimab. Here the CDR3 is given as CASSRGLLENTQYF. DNA sequence: TGCGCCAGCAGCAGGGGACTACTAGAGAATACGCAGTATTTT.